A single sample gave rise to the 30 T cell receptor beta chains below, sequenced in a study of blood T cells in healthy people across ages. A second PCR, run for roughly 7 to 12 cycles, used a sample-barcoded 5' primer plus a J-beta primer mix. MiXCR, run by TCRdb on the 5' RACE reads, gives a single entry per CDR3 protein. The profile shows some 1,800,000 distinct CDR3 sequences, about 39% of them singletons. The sample consisted of blood. Source of these receptors: a human donor in good health.

The chain couples TRBV7-2 to TRBJ2-1; 12 bases align to TRBD2. The tail of the sequence fits TRBJ2-7 better, so the J call may be wrong. This CDR3 region has 17 residues. In germline, CDR1 is SGHTA, CDR2 FQGNSA. The CDR3 loop reads CASSSASGGARYNEQYF. The CDR3 DNA is TGTGCCAGCAGCTCTGCTAGCGGGGGGGCCCGCTACAATGAGCAGTACTTC.

This sequence joins TRBV6-6 and TRBJ1-2; D is unclear. The CDR3 is 13 residues long. Germline V gene lookup returns CDR1 MNHNY and CDR2 SVGAGI (reference sequence). The ends were cut back, 2 bases at V and 5 bases at J, with 9 bases in the middle. The CDR3 region is CASSYDPSYGYTF. In nucleotides, the CDR3 is TGTGCCAGCAGTTACGATCCCTCTTATGGCTACACCTTC.

The gene calls are TRBV10-3 and TRBJ2-1, with 7 positions matching TRBD2. The germline V gene has CDR1 ENHRY and CDR2 SYGVKD. This CDR3 is 14 amino acids long. The V and J ends lost 6 bases and 5 bases, in that order; junction bases with no gene match: 7. The CDR3 reads CAISGGAGDNEQFF. The CDR3 DNA reads TGTGCCATCAGCGGCGGGGCGGGGGACAATGAGCAGTTCTTC.

This clonotype occurred a few times. DNA for the CDR3: TGCGCCAGCAGCGAGGGACAGAATAATGAGCAGTTCTTC. Protein product: CASSEGQNNEQFF. J is TRBJ2-1 and V is TRBV5-1; TRBD1 agrees at 7 bases. With 4 bases clipped from V and 7 bases from J, the junction kept 5 bases outside the gene matches. CDR1 and CDR2 (germline): SGHRS, YFSETQ. The CDR3 spans 13 residues. Complete variable domain (other parts from reference TRBV5-1 and TRBJ2-1): KAGVTQTPRYLIKTRGQQVTLSCSPISGHRSVSWYQQTPGQGLQFLFEYFSETQRNKGNFPGRFSGRQFSNSRSEMNVSTLELGDSALYLCASSEGQNNEQFFGPGTRLTVL.

This sequence joins TRBV12-3 or TRBV12-4 and TRBJ1-1; D may be TRBD1 (5 bases). V lost 1 base and J lost 5, with 11 bases in between. The CDR3 sequence is 14 residues long. This chain's CDR3 is CASSLGRQGTEAFF. Here the CDR3 DNA reads TGTGCCAGCAGTTTAGGCAGGCAGGGAACTGAAGCTTTCTTT.

The V gene is TRBV12-3 or TRBV12-4, the J gene TRBJ1-1; tentative D call: TRBD1 (5 bases). CDR3 length: 14 amino acids. Trimming took 7 bases from V and 1 from J, leaving 13 bases between them. As DNA, the CDR3 is TGTGCCAGCACCTTGATGGGGCCGAACACTGAAGCTTTCTTT. As protein: CASTLMGPNTEAFF.

This clonotype was counted at least ten times. V usage is TRBV29-1 and J usage is TRBJ2-7; D might be TRBD1 (5 bases). Germline V gives CDR1 SQVTM, CDR2 ANQGSEA. V was cut by 6 bases and J by 5 bases, with 11 bases left in between. The CDR3 has 11 amino acids. CDR3 amino acids: CSVVRANEQYF. DNA of the CDR3: TGCAGCGTAGTCAGGGCGAACGAGCAGTACTTC.

This clonotype was seen more than once but under ten times. This chain joins TRBV27 and TRBJ2-3; 9 bases map to TRBD1. J lost 4 bases, V lost 5 bases, and 7 bases had no gene match. The CDR3 consists of 15 residues. Per germline, CDR1 MNHEY and CDR2 SMNVEV (reference sequence). CDR3 DNA sequence: TGTGCCAGCAGTACATCGACAGGGGGAGCAGATACGCAGTATTTT. This codes for CASSTSTGGADTQYF.

V and J are TRBV6-5 and TRBJ2-5; tentative D call: TRBD1 (5 bases). CDR3 length: 14 residues. Germline lookup yields CDR1 MNHEY and CDR2 SVGAGI. Trimming removed 6 bases from V and 4 bases from J, with 15 bases in between. The CDR3 bases are TGTGCCAGCAGGCCGACAGCTGTCCCAGAGACCCAGTACTTC. Amino acid sequence: CASRPTAVPETQYF.

This clonotype was recorded many times. The chain links TRBV20-1 to TRBJ2-3; D may be TRBD1 (6 bases). Per germline, CDR1 DFQATT and CDR2 SNEGSKA (reference sequence). Trimming shortened V by 1 base and J by 0 bases, and 17 bases separated the two germline ends. This CDR3 comprises 17 residues. Here the CDR3 reads CSARVGSGTTSTDTQYF. CDR3 bases: TGCAGTGCTAGAGTAGGATCAGGGACAACTAGCACAGATACGCAGTATTTT.

The V call is TRBV20-1, the J call TRBJ2-4; D is undetermined. The germline CDR1 and CDR2 sequences are DFQATT and SNEGSKA (reference sequence). The V and J ends lost 4 bases and 0 bases respectively, with 7 bases between them. CDR3 length equals 13 residues. CDR3 coding DNA: TGCAGTGCTAAATTGCTAGCCAAAAACATTCAGTACTTC. Translated, it gives CSAKLLAKNIQYF.

This clonotype was detected a few times. V gene TRBV4-3 combines with J gene TRBJ1-6, with TRBD1 matching over 8 bases. V shed 0 bases, J shed 9 bases, and the junction held 7 bases outside the gene matches. There are 16 residues in the CDR3. Germline V gives CDR1 LGHNA, CDR2 YSLEER. The CDR3 loop is CASSQDRDRWGSPLHF. The DNA for the CDR3 is TGCGCCAGCAGCCAAGACCGGGACAGGTGGGGTTCACCCCTCCACTTT.

This chain uses TRBV20-1 with TRBJ2-1, with D perhaps matching TRBD1 (6 bases). V lost 3 bases, J lost 1 base, and 13 bases lay in between. Germline V gene sequence: CDR1 DFQATT, CDR2 SNEGSKA (reference sequence). This CDR3 has 15 amino acids. CDR3 bases: TGCAGTGCTAGGGTAGCCAGGGGTTCCTACAATGAGCAGTTCTTC. Translation: CSARVARGSYNEQFF.

This clonotype was counted only a few times. The V call is TRBV10-3, the J call TRBJ2-1; D unclear. This CDR3 spans 14 amino acids. Between the trimmed V and J ends, which lost 4 bases and 6 bases, there was a span of 13 bases. CDR1 ENHRY and CDR2 SYGVKD come from the germline V gene. The CDR3 nucleotides are TGTGCCATCAGTGCCCACATGGTTGGCAATGAGCAGTTCTTC. Translating gives CAISAHMVGNEQFF.

The chain recombines TRBV6-2 or TRBV6-3 with TRBJ2-5, with D tentatively TRBD1 or TRBD2 (5 bases each). Germline CDR1 and CDR2: MNHEY and SVGEGT. Between the trimmed V and J ends, which lost 6 bases and 3 bases, there was a span of 20 bases. There are 16 residues in the CDR3. The CDR3 bases are TGTGCCAGCAGAAAGGGGAGCGCCCTTGGGGAAGAGACCCAGTACTTC. Protein sequence: CASRKGSALGEETQYF.

The chain links TRBV5-1 to TRBJ2-1; 11 bases match TRBD2. Trimming at V came to 4 bases and at J to 5 bases, leaving 5 bases not matched to a gene. This CDR3 is 15 amino acids long. CDR1 is SGHRS, CDR2 YFSETQ, per germline. The DNA of the CDR3 is TGCGCCAGCAGCCGATTTAGCGGGGGGGACAATGAGCAGTTCTTC. Protein sequence: CASSRFSGGDNEQFF.

In this sample, this clonotype turned up many times. The chain carries TRBV29-1 and TRBJ2-7, with 12 bases aligning to TRBD1. Germline trimming cut 7 bases from V and 5 bases from J; bases unmatched to any gene: 6. The CDR3 runs to 13 residues. From germline, CDR1 is SQVTM and CDR2 ANQGSEA. The CDR3 loop is CSARGTGGNEQYF. CDR3 in DNA: TGCAGCGCACGAGGGACAGGGGGCAACGAGCAGTACTTC.

This chain uses TRBV28 with TRBJ1-2; tentative D call: TRBD1 (5 bases). Germline V gene lookup returns CDR1 MDHEN and CDR2 SYDVKM. The ends were cut back, 4 bases at V and 6 bases at J, with 15 bases in the middle. The CDR3 spans 14 residues. CDR3 DNA sequence: TGTGCCAGCAGTTCCCTTTGGGGGTCCCATGGCTACACCTTC. Amino acids: CASSSLWGSHGYTF.

The J gene is TRBJ2-5, the V gene TRBV6-2 or TRBV6-3; D assignment may be TRBD1 or TRBD2 (6 bases each). V lost 0 bases, J lost 2 bases, and 22 bases lay in between. The CDR3 contains 19 residues. The germline gives CDR1 MNHEY, CDR2 SVGEGT. CDR3 in amino acids: CASSYSRVGGPAYQETQYF. In DNA, the CDR3 is TGTGCCAGCAGTTACTCAAGGGTCGGGGGCCCTGCCTATCAAGAGACCCAGTACTTC.

This clonotype showed up just a few times. The gene calls are TRBV28 and TRBJ2-4, with a tentative D call TRBD2 (6 bases). The DNA end is more similar to TRBJ2-7, so the J call may be wrong. The CDR3 spans 15 residues. Germline V lookup: CDR1 MDHEN, CDR2 SYDVKM. This CDR3 reads CASSFLGGPSYEQYF. CDR3 nucleotide sequence: TGTGCCAGCAGTTTTCTCGGGGGTCCTTCCTACGAGCAGTACTTC.

CDR3 bases: TGTGCCATCAGTGACTCCGACAGGGTGGGCACTGAAGCTTTCTTT. Amino acids: CAISDSDRVGTEAFF. The chain couples TRBV10-3 to TRBJ1-1; 7 positions match TRBD1. Losses at the gene ends were 3 bases for V and 4 bases for J; bases not matched to a gene: 8. In germline, CDR1 is ENHRY, CDR2 SYGVKD. The CDR3 is 15 residues long.

This clonotype has only a few counts. This rearrangement joins TRBV7-9 to TRBJ1-4; 7 bases are shared with TRBD1. The CDR3 runs to 14 residues. Germline values: CDR1 SEHNR, CDR2 FQNEAQ (reference sequence). The V and J ends lost 4 bases and 5 bases, in that order; junction bases with no gene match: 4. CDR3 in DNA: TGTGCCAGCAGCTCCGGACAGGAAAATGAAAAACTGTTTTTT. It specifies CASSSGQENEKLFF.

The chain joins TRBV29-1 to TRBJ1-1; weak D call: TRBD1 (6 bases). The ends were cut back, 4 bases at V and 1 base at J, with 10 bases in the middle. CDR1 SQVTM and CDR2 ANQGSEA come from the germline V gene. CDR3 length: 13 residues. The CDR3 DNA follows: TGCAGCGTTGCAGGGGTCCAGAACACTGAAGCTTTCTTT. Its translation is CSVAGVQNTEAFF.

This clonotype has more than one count but fewer than ten. The chain recombines TRBV20-1 with TRBJ2-1, with 7 positions matching TRBD2. The CDR3 covers 16 residues. The V gene end was trimmed by 6 bases and the J gene end by 1 base; junction bases not matched to a gene: 12. In germline, CDR1 is DFQATT, CDR2 SNEGSKA (reference sequence). CDR3 loop: CSARGASGRSYNEQFF. The CDR3 DNA reads TGCAGTGCCCGAGGGGCTAGCGGTAGATCCTACAATGAGCAGTTCTTC.

This clonotype was found a few times. The chain recombines TRBV7-2 with TRBJ1-5; D is undetermined. V was trimmed by 1 base and J by 7 bases, leaving 11 bases between them. The CDR3 spans 14 residues. Germline CDR1 is SGHTA and CDR2 is FQGNSA. As DNA, the CDR3 is TGTGCCAGCAGCTTAGTCGGAGTTCGACAGCCCCAGCATTTT. This translates into CASSLVGVRQPQHF.

J is TRBJ2-3 and V is TRBV6-5; 13 bases align to TRBD2. Germline-derived CDR1 and CDR2 are MNHEY and SVGAGI. This CDR3 has 17 residues. Unmatched junction bases numbered 6, after V lost 0 bases and J lost 6 bases. The CDR3: CASSYSFGTSGKDTQYF. The CDR3 DNA follows: TGTGCCAGCAGTTACTCTTTCGGGACTAGCGGGAAGGATACGCAGTATTTT.

The chain recombines TRBV5-1 with TRBJ2-3; TRBD1 is a possible D gene (6 bases). This CDR3 is built from 15 residues. V was shortened by 3 bases and J by 2 bases, with 13 bases between the two germline ends. The germline V gene encodes CDR1 SGHRS and CDR2 YFSETQ. The CDR3 region is CASSWGTGPTDTQYF. In DNA form, the CDR3 reads TGCGCCAGCAGCTGGGGCACAGGGCCCACAGATACGCAGTATTTT.

There are a few counts of this clonotype. Written as DNA, the CDR3 is TGCGCCAGCAGCCAGGGGTCTGGGACTAGACCAAATGAGCAGTTCTTC. Its translation: CASSQGSGTRPNEQFF. The chain has TRBV4-3 and TRBJ2-1, with 8 bases lining up with TRBD2. The CDR3 consists of 16 residues. The V segment lost 3 bases and the J segment 7 bases; nucleotides outside the gene matches: 11. Germline loops: CDR1 LGHNA, CDR2 YSLEER.

This clonotype was seen a handful of times. The rearrangement uses TRBV9 and TRBJ1-2; no definite D call. Trimming left V 3 bases short and J 3 bases short, with 12 bases between. The CDR3 has 14 amino acids. Germline loops: CDR1 SGDLS, CDR2 YYNGEE. Written as DNA, the CDR3 is TGTGCCAGCAGCGGATCCCTGGGAGACTATGGCTACACCTTC. Its translation is CASSGSLGDYGYTF.

Concerning this clonotype itself: An end of the junction does not agree with germline; a read error may underlie this. The CDR3 protein is CASSLEPTNEELFF. CDR3 DNA sequence: TGCGCCAGCAGCTTGGAACCGACTAATGAAGAACTGTTTTTT. This rearrangement joins TRBV5-1 to TRBJ1-4; D is uncertain. The CDR3 is made up of 14 amino acids. Germline loops: CDR1 SGHRS, CDR2 YFSETQ.